The sequence of this T cell receptor beta chain was determined in a study of cytomegalovirus exposure and HLA in healthy donors. Study conclusions and caveats: It was reported that the classifier diagnosed cytomegalovirus status with high specificity and sensitivity in both the original and validation cohorts. In a later analysis, donors in an Asian-associated ancestry cluster reportedly had fewer N-insertions in productive TCRs than the cohort mean.

The CDR3 spans 14 residues. CDR1 SQVTM and CDR2 ANQGSEA come from the germline V gene. V lost 6 bases to trimming and J lost 6 bases; unmatched junction nucleotides: 12. Primers included in the PCR were 60 Vbeta and 13 Jbeta primers. Sequenced by immunoSEQ multiplex PCR; TCRdb stores in-frame clones only, minus some. The data show some 99,000 clones, 81% seen once. In regard to this clone: Its antigen is unknown.

The chain joins TRBV29-1 to TRBJ2-5; 8 positions agree with TRBD2. The clonotype was recovered from a woman aged 25 to 39 in good health and CMV-seronegative. The sequenced sample was PBMCs. CDR3 loop: CSVTSGSVTKTQYF. The CDR3 DNA follows: TGCAGCGTGACGAGCGGGAGCGTGACGAAGACCCAGTACTTC.